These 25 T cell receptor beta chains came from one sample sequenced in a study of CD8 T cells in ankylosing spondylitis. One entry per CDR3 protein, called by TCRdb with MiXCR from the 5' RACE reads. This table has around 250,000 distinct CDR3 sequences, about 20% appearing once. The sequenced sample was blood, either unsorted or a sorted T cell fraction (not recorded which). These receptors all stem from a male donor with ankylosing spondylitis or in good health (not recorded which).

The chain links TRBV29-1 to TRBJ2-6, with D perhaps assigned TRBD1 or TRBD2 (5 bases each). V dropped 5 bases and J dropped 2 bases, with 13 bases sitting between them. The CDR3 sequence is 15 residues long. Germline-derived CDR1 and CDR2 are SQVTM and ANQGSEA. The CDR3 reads CSVPSLGAGANVLTF. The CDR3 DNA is TGCAGCGTTCCATCCTTGGGGGCTGGGGCCAACGTCCTGACTTTC.

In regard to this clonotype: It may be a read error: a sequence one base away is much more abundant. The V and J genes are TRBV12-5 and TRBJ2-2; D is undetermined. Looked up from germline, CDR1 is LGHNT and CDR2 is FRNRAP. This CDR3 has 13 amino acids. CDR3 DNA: TGTGTTAGTGGTTTGGTAATCACCGGGGAGCTGTTTTTT. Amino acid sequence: CVSGLVITGELFF.

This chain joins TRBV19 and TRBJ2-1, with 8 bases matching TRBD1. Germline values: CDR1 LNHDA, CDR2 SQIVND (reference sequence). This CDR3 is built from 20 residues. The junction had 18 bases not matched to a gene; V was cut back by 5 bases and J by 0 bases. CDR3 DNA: TGTGCCAGTAGTCTCCGACAGGGGTTTGTAGTTTCGAGCTCCTACAATGAGCAGTTCTTC. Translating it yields CASSLRQGFVVSSSYNEQFF.

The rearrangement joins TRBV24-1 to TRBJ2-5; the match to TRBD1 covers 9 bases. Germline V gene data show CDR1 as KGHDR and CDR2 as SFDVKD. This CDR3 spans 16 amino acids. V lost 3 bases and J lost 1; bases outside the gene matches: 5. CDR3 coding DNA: TGTGCCACCAGTGATCATGGGACAGGGACCCAAGAGACCCAGTACTTC. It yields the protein CATSDHGTGTQETQYF.

The CDR3 sequence: CATRPTGTGELFF. CDR3 coding DNA: TGTGCCACCCGACCAACAGGAACCGGGGAGCTGTTTTTT. The rearrangement links TRBV24-1 to TRBJ2-2, with D possibly TRBD1 on 5 matching bases. The CDR3 extends over 13 amino acids. The germline CDR1 and CDR2 sequences are KGHDR and SFDVKD. Trimming cost V 9 bases and J 5 bases, with 12 bases left between them.

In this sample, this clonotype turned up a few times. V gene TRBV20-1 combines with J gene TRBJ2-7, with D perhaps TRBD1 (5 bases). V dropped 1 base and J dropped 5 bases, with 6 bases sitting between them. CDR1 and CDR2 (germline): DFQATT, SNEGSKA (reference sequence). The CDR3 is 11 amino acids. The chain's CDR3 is CSARGGNEQYF. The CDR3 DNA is TGCAGTGCTAGAGGGGGCAACGAGCAGTACTTC.

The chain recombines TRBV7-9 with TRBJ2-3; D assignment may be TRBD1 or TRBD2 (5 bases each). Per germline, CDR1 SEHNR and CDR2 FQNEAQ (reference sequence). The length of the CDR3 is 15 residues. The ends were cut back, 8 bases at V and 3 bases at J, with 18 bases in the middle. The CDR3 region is CASESPGPETDTQYF. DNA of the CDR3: TGTGCCAGCGAAAGCCCGGGACCTGAAACAGATACGCAGTATTTT.

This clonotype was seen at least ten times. The CDR3 reads CSVGEYEQYF. The CDR3 nucleotides are TGCAGCGTTGGGGAGTACGAGCAGTACTTC. The genes are TRBV29-1 and TRBJ2-7; maybe TRBD2 (5 bases). V was trimmed by 4 bases and J by 4 bases, leaving 5 bases between them. Germline-derived CDR1 and CDR2 are SQVTM and ANQGSEA. There are 10 residues in the CDR3.

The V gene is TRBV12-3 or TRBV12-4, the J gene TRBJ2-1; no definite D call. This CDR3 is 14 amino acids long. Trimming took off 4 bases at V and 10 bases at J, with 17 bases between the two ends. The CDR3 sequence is CASSSIGWGGEQFF. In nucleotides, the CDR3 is TGTGCCAGCAGTTCCATCGGCTGGGGTGGGGAGCAGTTCTTC.

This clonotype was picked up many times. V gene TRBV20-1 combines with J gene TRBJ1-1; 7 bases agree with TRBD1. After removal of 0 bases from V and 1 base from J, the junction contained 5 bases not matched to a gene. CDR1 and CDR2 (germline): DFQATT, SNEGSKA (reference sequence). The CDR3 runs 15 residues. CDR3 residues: CSAREIQGKNTEAFF. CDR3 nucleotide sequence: TGCAGTGCTAGAGAAATACAGGGGAAGAACACTGAAGCTTTCTTT.

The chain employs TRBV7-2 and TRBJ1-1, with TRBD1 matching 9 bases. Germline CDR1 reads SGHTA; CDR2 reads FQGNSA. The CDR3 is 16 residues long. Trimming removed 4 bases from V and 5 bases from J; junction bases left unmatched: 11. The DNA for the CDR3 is TGTGCCAGCAGCTCACCTGGACAGGGGTGGTGGACTGAAGCTTTCTTT. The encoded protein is CASSSPGQGWWTEAFF.

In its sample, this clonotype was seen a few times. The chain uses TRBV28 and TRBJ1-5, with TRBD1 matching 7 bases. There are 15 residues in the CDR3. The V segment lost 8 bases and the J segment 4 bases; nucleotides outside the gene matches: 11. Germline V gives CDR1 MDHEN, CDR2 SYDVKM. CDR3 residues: CASGFHTGVNQPQHF. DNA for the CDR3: TGTGCCAGCGGATTTCATACAGGGGTGAATCAGCCCCAGCATTTT.

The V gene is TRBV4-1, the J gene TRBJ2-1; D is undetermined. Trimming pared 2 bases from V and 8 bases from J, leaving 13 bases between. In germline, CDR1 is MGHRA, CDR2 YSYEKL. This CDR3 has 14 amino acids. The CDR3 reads CASSQPQPVHEQFF. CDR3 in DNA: TGCGCCAGCAGCCAACCCCAACCCGTGCATGAGCAGTTCTTC.

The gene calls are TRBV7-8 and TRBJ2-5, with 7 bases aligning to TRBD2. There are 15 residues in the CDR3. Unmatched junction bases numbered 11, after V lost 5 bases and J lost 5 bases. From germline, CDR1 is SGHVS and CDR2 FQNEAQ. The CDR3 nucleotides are TGTGCCAGCAGCCCCATCCCGCTAGCGGAGGAGACCCAGTACTTC. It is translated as CASSPIPLAEETQYF.

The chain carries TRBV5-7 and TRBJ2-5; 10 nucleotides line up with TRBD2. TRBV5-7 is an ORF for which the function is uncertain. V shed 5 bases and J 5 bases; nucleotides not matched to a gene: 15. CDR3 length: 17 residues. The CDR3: CASSVEASGRREETQYF. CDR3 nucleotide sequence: TGTGCCAGCAGTGTGGAGGCTAGCGGGAGACGAGAGGAGACCCAGTACTTC.

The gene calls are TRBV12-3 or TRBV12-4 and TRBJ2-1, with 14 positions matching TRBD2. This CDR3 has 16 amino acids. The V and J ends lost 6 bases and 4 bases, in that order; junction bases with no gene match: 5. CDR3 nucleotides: TGTGCCAGCAGGGGGGGACTAGCGGGAGCATACAATGAGCAGTTCTTC. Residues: CASRGGLAGAYNEQFF.

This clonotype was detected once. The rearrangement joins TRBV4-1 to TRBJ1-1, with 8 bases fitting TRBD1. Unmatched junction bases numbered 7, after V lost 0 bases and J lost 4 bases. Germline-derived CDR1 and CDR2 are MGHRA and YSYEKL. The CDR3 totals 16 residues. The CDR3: CASSQERQGRGTEAFF. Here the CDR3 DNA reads TGCGCCAGCAGCCAAGAAAGACAGGGGCGGGGCACTGAAGCTTTCTTT.

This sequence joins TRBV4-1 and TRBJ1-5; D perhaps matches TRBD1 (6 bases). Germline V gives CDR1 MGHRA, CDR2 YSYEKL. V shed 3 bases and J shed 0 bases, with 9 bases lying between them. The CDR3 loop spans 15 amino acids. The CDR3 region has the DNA TGCGCCAGCAGCCAGGACAGTTTTAGCAATCAGCCCCAGCATTTT. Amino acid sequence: CASSQDSFSNQPQHF.

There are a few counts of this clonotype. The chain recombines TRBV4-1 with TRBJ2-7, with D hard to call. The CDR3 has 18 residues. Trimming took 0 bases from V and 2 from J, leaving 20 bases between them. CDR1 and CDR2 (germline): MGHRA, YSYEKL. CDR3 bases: TGCGCCAGCAGCCAAGATTTGGTGGGCGACGGAGTCACCTACGAGCAGTACTTC. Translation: CASSQDLVGDGVTYEQYF.

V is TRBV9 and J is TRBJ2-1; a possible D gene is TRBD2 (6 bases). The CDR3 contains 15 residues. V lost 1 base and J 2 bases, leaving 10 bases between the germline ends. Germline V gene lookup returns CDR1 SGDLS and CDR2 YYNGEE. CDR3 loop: CASSVRGGTYNEQFF. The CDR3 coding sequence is TGTGCCAGCAGCGTACGCGGCGGGACCTACAATGAGCAGTTCTTC. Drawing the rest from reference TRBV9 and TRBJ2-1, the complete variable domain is DSGVTQTPKHLITATGQRVTLRCSPRSGDLSVYWYQQSLDQGLQFLIQYYNGEERAKGNILERFSAQQFPDLHSELNLSSLELGDSALYFCASSVRGGTYNEQFFGPGTRLTVL.

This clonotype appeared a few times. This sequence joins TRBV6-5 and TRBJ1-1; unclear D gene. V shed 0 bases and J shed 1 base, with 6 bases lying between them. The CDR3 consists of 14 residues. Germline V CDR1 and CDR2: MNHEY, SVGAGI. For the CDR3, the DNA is TGTGCCAGCAGTTACTCGTCCAGGAACACTGAAGCTTTCTTT. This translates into CASSYSSRNTEAFF.

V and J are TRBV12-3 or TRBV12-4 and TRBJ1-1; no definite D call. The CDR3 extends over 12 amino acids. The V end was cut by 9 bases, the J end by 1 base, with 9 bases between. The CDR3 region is CARAPANTEAFF. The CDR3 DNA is TGTGCCAGAGCGCCGGCGAACACTGAAGCTTTCTTT.

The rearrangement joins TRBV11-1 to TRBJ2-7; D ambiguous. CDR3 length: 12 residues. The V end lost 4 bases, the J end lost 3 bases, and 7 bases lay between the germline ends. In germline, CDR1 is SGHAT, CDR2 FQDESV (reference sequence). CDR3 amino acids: CASSSTNYEQYF. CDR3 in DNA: TGTGCCAGCAGCTCGACAAACTACGAGCAGTACTTC.

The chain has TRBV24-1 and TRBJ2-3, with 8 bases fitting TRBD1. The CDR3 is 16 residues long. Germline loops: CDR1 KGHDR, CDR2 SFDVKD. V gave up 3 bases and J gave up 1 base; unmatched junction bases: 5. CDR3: CATSDPPGQGTDTQYF. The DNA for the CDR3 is TGTGCCACCAGTGATCCGCCGGGACAGGGCACAGATACGCAGTATTTT.

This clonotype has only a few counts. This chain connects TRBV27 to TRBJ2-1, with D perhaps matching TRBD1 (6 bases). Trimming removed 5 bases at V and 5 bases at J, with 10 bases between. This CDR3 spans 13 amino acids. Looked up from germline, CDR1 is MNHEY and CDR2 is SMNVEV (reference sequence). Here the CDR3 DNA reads TGTGCCAGCAGTCAACAGGGCGACAATGAGCAGTTCTTC. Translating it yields CASSQQGDNEQFF.